This TCR beta chain stems from a study of glioma-infiltrating T cells. This clonotype was counted between two and nine times. Its antigen remains unknown. Amplification of TCR alpha and beta CDR3 regions from RNA used iRepertoire nested multiplex PCR. TCRdb redid the calling of the multiplex PCR reads with MiXCR, one entry per CDR3 protein. The data contain around 150,000 distinct CDR3 sequences, roughly two fifths of them singletons. Study-level results: Non-neoplastic patients had below-expected tissue-blood divergence, while all gliomas exceeded expectation.

The length of the CDR3 is 14 residues. Losses at the gene ends were 6 bases for V and 3 bases for J; bases not matched to a gene: 6. Germline lookup yields CDR1 SGHTA and CDR2 FQGNSA. Sequencing was carried out using glioma tissue, nonneoplastic brain tissue, or PBMCs (not recorded which). This TCR came from a human donor with low-grade glioma or glioblastoma, undergoing nonglioma brain surgery, or in good health (not recorded which). V is TRBV7-2 and J is TRBJ1-1; 8 bases agree with TRBD1. CDR3 region: CASRPGGRDTEAFF. CDR3 DNA sequence: TGTGCCAGCAGACCAGGGGGCAGGGACACTGAAGCTTTCTTT.